The 10 T cell receptor beta chains given below trace back to one sample, sequenced in a study of OX40 agonist ivuxolimab in advanced cancers. The table came from immunoSEQ multiplex PCR; TCRdb's copy has only in-frame clones and leaves some out. The sample records some 30,000 clones, more than 75% being singletons. Material: CD4+ or CD8+ T cells sorted from blood, obtained in a trial of the OX40 agonist ivuxolimab. These receptors were taken from an adult with an advanced solid tumor such as melanoma, head and neck, liver or kidney cancer.

Ten or more counts support this clone. The sample carries other DNA sequences with the same CDR3. The V and J genes are TRBV7-3 and TRBJ1-2; D possibly corresponds to TRBD1 (5 bases). With 3 bases removed from V and 0 bases from J, the gap between germline ends came to 5 bases. Germline values: CDR1 SGHTA, CDR2 FQGTGA. The CDR3 loop spans 13 amino acids. The CDR3 sequence: CASSLTANYGYTF. Written as DNA, the CDR3 is TGTGCCAGCAGCTTGACAGCTAACTATGGCTACACCTTC.

This clone was seen only once. The chain joins TRBV5-1 to TRBJ2-3; TRBD2 agrees at 9 bases. The CDR3 runs to 15 residues. Trimming cost V 2 bases and J 2 bases; bases outside gene matches: 3. Germline CDR1 SGHRS, CDR2 YFSETQ. CDR3 amino acids: CASSFLAGTTDTQYF. CDR3 in DNA: TGCGCCAGCAGCTTCCTAGCGGGGACCACAGATACGCAGTATTTT.

This clone has just one count. The chain combines TRBV9 with TRBJ2-3, with 7 bases lining up with TRBD2. J lost 5 bases, V lost 7 bases, and 7 bases had no gene match. The CDR3 length is 13 residues. Germline CDR1 SGDLS, CDR2 YYNGEE. The CDR3 nucleotides read TGTGCCAGCGAGCGGGACGGGGGAGATACGCAGTATTTT. It specifies CASERDGGDTQYF.

V gene TRBV9 combines with J gene TRBJ2-3; tentative D call: TRBD2 (5 bases). V shed 4 bases and J shed 6 bases, with 15 bases lying between them. The CDR3 totals 14 residues. In germline, CDR1 is SGDLS, CDR2 YYNGEE. This CDR3 is CASSPFNGGDTQYF. For the CDR3, the DNA is TGTGCCAGCAGCCCCTTTAATGGCGGGGATACGCAGTATTTT.

The V call is TRBV5-6, the J call TRBJ1-4; D is unclear. Between the trimmed V and J ends, which lost 4 bases and 6 bases, there was a span of 16 bases. Looked up from germline, CDR1 is SGHDT and CDR2 is YYEEEE. CDR3 length: 15 amino acids. Written as DNA, the CDR3 is TGTGCCAGCAGCGCCCCAGGCGGCGAAGATGAAAAACTGTTTTTT. Translation: CASSAPGGEDEKLFF.

The chain carries TRBV7-8 and TRBJ1-1, with D unresolved. From germline, CDR1 is SGHVS and CDR2 FQNEAQ. With 6 bases removed from V and 5 bases from J, the gap between germline ends came to 10 bases. The CDR3 has 12 residues. This CDR3 is CASSRHGTEAFF. CDR3 DNA: TGTGCCAGCAGTCGACACGGAACTGAAGCTTTCTTT. The full variable domain, completed using reference TRBV7-8 and TRBJ1-1, is GAGVSQSPRYKVAKRGQDVALRCDPISGHVSLFWYQQALGQGPEFLTYFQNEAQLDKSGLPSDRFFAERPEGSVSTLKIQRTQQEDSAVYLCASSRHGTEAFFGQGTRLTVV.

The chain joins TRBV4-1 to TRBJ2-2, with 8 positions matching TRBD1. Germline V gene lookup returns CDR1 MGHRA and CDR2 YSYEKL. V dropped 2 bases and J dropped 4; count of bases not matched to a gene: 3. The CDR3 runs 15 residues. This chain's CDR3 is CASSQRTGTTGELFF. The CDR3 DNA is TGCGCCAGCAGCCAACGGACAGGGACCACCGGGGAGCTGTTTTTT.

This chain uses TRBV15 with TRBJ1-2; 7 bases agree with TRBD1. The CDR3 length is 15 residues. J was trimmed by 4 bases and V by 4 bases; bases with no gene match: 9. The germline CDR1 and CDR2 sequences are LNHNV and YYDKDF (reference sequence). The CDR3 here is CATSMPPQGGYGYTF. In DNA, the CDR3 is TGTGCCACCAGCATGCCCCCGCAGGGGGGCTATGGCTACACCTTC.

This sequence joins TRBV10-2 and TRBJ2-1; possible D gene TRBD2, 5 bases. The germline V and J ends were trimmed by 5 bases and 2 bases, with 7 bases remaining between them. The CDR3 covers 13 residues. Germline CDR1 and CDR2: WSHSY and SAAADI. The chain's CDR3 is CASSRLTYNEQFF. Written as DNA, the CDR3 is TGCGCCAGCAGTCGACTAACCTACAATGAGCAGTTCTTC.

The genes are TRBV2 and TRBJ2-7; D remains ambiguous. The CDR3 runs to 10 residues. From germline, CDR1 is SNHLY and CDR2 FYNNEI. The V end was cut by 10 bases, the J end by 6 bases, with 10 bases between. The DNA of the CDR3 is TGTGCCATCTCAAATTCCGAGCAGTACTTC. It encodes CAISNSEQYF.